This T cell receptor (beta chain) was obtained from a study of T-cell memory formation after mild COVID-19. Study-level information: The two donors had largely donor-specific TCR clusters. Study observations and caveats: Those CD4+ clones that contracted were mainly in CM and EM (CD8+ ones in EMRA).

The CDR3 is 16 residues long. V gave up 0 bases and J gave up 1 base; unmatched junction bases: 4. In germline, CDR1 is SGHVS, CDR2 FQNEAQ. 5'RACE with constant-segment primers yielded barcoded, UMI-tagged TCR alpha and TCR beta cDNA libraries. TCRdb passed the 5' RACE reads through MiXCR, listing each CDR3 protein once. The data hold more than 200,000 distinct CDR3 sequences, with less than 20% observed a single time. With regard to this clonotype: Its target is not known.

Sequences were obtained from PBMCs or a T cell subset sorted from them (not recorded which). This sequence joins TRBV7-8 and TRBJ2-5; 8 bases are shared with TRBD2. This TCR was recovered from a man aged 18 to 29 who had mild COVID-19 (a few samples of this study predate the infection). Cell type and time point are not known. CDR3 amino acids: CASSLAVSGVQETQYF. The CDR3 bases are TGTGCCAGCAGCTTAGCGGTTAGCGGGGTCCAAGAGACCCAGTACTTC.